This TCR beta chain is drawn from a study of shared clonotypes between healthy human individuals. The naive CD8 population came from CD45RO-negative cells selected for CCR7, without terminally differentiated effector memory CD45RA+ cells. The CDR3 sequence is 15 residues long. Germline V CDR1 and CDR2: SEHNR, FQNEAQ (reference sequence). Of note for this clone: Its antigen remains unidentified. An end of the junction does not agree with germline; a read error may underlie this.

Genomic DNA from each subset was divided evenly over several immunoSEQ plates. Replicate PCRs from sorted subsets contained roughly 200 ng DNA, which is 29,000 or so T cell genomes. Clones were read by immunoSEQ multiplex PCR, and TCRdb kept only the in-frame ones, dropping some. The top ten clones hold 20% to 25% of a sample with approximately 720,000 clones, about 91% of them seen once. Study findings and constraints: Among a few donors, roughly 5.5% of naive CD4 clonotypes were found in common. Naive subsets typically showed greater estimated richness than memory subsets.

This sequence was found in a young man in good health. The source material was naive CD8+ T cells sorted from blood. V and J are TRBV7-9 and TRBJ2-5; a weak D match, TRBD1 (5 bases). The CDR3, as DNA: TGTGCCAGCAGCTTAAGTCGCGACAGTCAAGAAACCCAGTACTTC. Its protein product is CASSLSRDSQETQYF.